This entry describes one T cell receptor beta chain. Its cognate antigen is unknown. CDR1 is SGHVS, CDR2 FNYEAQ, per germline. The CDR3 sequence is 12 residues long. V shed 2 bases and J shed 4 bases, with 6 bases lying between them. Assay used: immunoSEQ multiplex PCR; TCRdb lists only in-frame clones, some missing. The table has 80,000 to 95,000 clones, about 90% seen once. The data derive from a study of T cell responses to AZD1222 COVID-19 vaccine. Findings and limits, study-wide: Seropositive at baseline were only a handful of AZD1222 recipients. As reported, nearly half of all spike-specific TCRs target variant regions that are unmutated. The study found vaccine-associated CD4 TCRs spanning spike, dominant at 160-218 and 743-854. Most donors were white British, females outnumbered males, and clonal diversity was possibly underestimated.

This chain uses TRBV7-6 with TRBJ2-7; no clear D gene. Here the sequenced sample was peripheral blood, taken on day 0 of AZD1222 vaccination. The TCR was taken from an adult in good health. CDR3 sequence reads: CASSLSGYEQYF. The CDR3 DNA reads as TGTGCCAGCAGCTTATCTGGGTACGAGCAGTACTTC.